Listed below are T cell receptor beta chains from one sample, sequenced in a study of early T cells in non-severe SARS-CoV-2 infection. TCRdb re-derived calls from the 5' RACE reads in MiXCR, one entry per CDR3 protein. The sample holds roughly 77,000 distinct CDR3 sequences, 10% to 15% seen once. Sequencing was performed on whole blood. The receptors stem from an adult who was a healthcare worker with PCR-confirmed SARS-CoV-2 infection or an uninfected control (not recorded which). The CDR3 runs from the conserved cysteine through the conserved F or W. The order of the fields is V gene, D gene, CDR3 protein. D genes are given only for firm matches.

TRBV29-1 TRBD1 CSVAQGAGTEAFF
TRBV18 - CASSATVLSGANVLTF
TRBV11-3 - CASSSDSMYTGELFF
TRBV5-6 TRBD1 CASRLTGTGMDTQYF
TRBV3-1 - CASSPTAPETQYF
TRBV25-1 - CASSESYGNEKLFF
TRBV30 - CAWSLQIQETQYF
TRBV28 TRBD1 CASSSTGVAYEQYF
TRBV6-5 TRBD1 CASLATGIAKNIQYF
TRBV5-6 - CASSLGDRHYNEQFF
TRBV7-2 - CASSPGMRYGYTF
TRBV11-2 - CASSSGLGPGTQYF
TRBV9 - CASSPRWGATYEQYF
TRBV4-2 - CASSQMGQNTEAFF
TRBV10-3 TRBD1 CAAHGTGDYEQYF
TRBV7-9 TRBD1 CASSPRTGRDEKLFF